These T cell receptor beta chains were read from a single sample in a study of blood T cell repertoires in COVID-19. The assay was immunoSEQ multiplex PCR, and TCRdb's table has in-frame clones only and misses some. Of around 160,000 clones listed, over 75% were seen once; the top ten hold around 8%. The specimen was peripheral blood. These receptors came from an older woman with COVID-19, enrolled during active disease. Both conserved end residues are part of each CDR3. Fields, in order: V gene, J gene, clone size, D gene, CDR3 DNA, CDR3 protein. A D gene is named only where the DNA matches it firmly. Clone size is stated in some rows and not others, as once, few, many or a class when expanded.

v_call: TRBV9; j_call: TRBJ2-1; clone_size: NA; d_call: TRBD2; cdr3_nt: TGTGCCAGCAGCGCGACTAGCGGCACATTAAATGAGCAGTTCTTC; cdr3_aa: CASSATSGTLNEQFF
v_call: TRBV7-2; j_call: TRBJ1-2; clone_size: NA; d_call: NA; cdr3_nt: TGTGCCAGCAGCCCCCAGGGAGGGACTAACTATGGCTACACCTTC; cdr3_aa: CASSPQGGTNYGYTF
v_call: TRBV13; j_call: TRBJ2-3; clone_size: NA; d_call: NA; cdr3_nt: TGTGCCAGCAGCTTAAATAGGGCATGGGGCATGACAGATACGCAGTATTTT; cdr3_aa: CASSLNRAWGMTDTQYF
v_call: TRBV29-1; j_call: TRBJ2-3; clone_size: NA; d_call: TRBD2; cdr3_nt: TGCAGCGTCCGGGTGGCTAGCGGGGCGACAGATACGCAGTATTTT; cdr3_aa: CSVRVASGATDTQYF
v_call: TRBV18; j_call: TRBJ2-3; clone_size: once; d_call: TRBD1; cdr3_nt: TGTGCCAGCTCAACTACCCTCGGGACAGCGATCACAGATACGCAGTATTTT; cdr3_aa: CASSTTLGTAITDTQYF
v_call: TRBV14; j_call: TRBJ1-3; clone_size: NA; d_call: NA; cdr3_nt: TGTGCCAGCAGCCCTACTTTAAGCTCTGGAAACACCATATATTTT; cdr3_aa: CASSPTLSSGNTIYF
v_call: TRBV5-4; j_call: TRBJ2-1; clone_size: NA; d_call: TRBD2; cdr3_nt: TGTGCCAGCAGCTTAGCGGGGGACTCCTACAATGAGCAGTTCTTC; cdr3_aa: CASSLAGDSYNEQFF
v_call: TRBV5-1; j_call: TRBJ1-1; clone_size: NA; d_call: TRBD1; cdr3_nt: TGCGCCAGCAGCTTGGTCCCGGGACAGGGATCGGGCACTGAAGCTTTCTTT; cdr3_aa: CASSLVPGQGSGTEAFF
v_call: TRBV7-9; j_call: TRBJ2-5; clone_size: NA; d_call: NA; cdr3_nt: TGTGCCAGCAGCTTAGCGGGGGGGCTGGAGACCCAGTACTTC; cdr3_aa: CASSLAGGLETQYF
v_call: TRBV11-3; j_call: TRBJ1-2; clone_size: NA; d_call: NA; cdr3_nt: TGTGCCAGCAGCATGACAGGTGGATATGGCTACACCTTC; cdr3_aa: CASSMTGGYGYTF
v_call: TRBV27; j_call: TRBJ2-7; clone_size: NA; d_call: NA; cdr3_nt: TGTGCCAGCATCTCCCCCCTATCATACGAGCAGTACTTC; cdr3_aa: CASISPLSYEQYF
v_call: TRBV19; j_call: TRBJ1-5; clone_size: few; d_call: NA; cdr3_nt: TGTGCCAGTAGTAGGGCGCTTGATAGCAATCAGCCCCAGCATTTT; cdr3_aa: CASSRALDSNQPQHF
v_call: TRBV4-2; j_call: TRBJ1-4; clone_size: NA; d_call: NA; cdr3_nt: TGTGCCAGCAGCCAAGACTTGGGGGGGCCTAATGAAAAACTGTTTTTT; cdr3_aa: CASSQDLGGPNEKLFF
v_call: TRBV9; j_call: TRBJ1-1; clone_size: NA; d_call: NA; cdr3_nt: TGTGCCAGCAGCGTAAGGGGGGGAGTTGGCACTGAAGCTTTCTTT; cdr3_aa: CASSVRGGVGTEAFF
v_call: TRBV6-5; j_call: TRBJ1-1; clone_size: NA; d_call: TRBD1; cdr3_nt: TGTGCCAGCAGTTACTCCGGACAGGGGAGTGCTGAAGCTTTCTTT; cdr3_aa: CASSYSGQGSAEAFF
v_call: TRBV18; j_call: TRBJ1-1; clone_size: NA; d_call: NA; cdr3_nt: TGTGCCAGCTCACCCACGGGGGTGAACACTGAAGCTTTCTTT; cdr3_aa: CASSPTGVNTEAFF
v_call: TRBV7-9; j_call: TRBJ1-2; clone_size: NA; d_call: NA; cdr3_nt: TGTGCCAGCAGCTTAGATACAGTAGGCTACACCTTC; cdr3_aa: CASSLDTVGYTF
v_call: TRBV12-3/TRBV12-4; j_call: TRBJ1-1; clone_size: few; d_call: NA; cdr3_nt: TGTGCCAGCAGACCAGACACGTACACTGAAGCTTTCTTT; cdr3_aa: CASRPDTYTEAFF
v_call: TRBV18; j_call: TRBJ2-7; clone_size: NA; d_call: NA; cdr3_nt: TGTGCCAGCTCACCAATGCCAGGAGGGGCCTACGAGCAGTACTTC; cdr3_aa: CASSPMPGGAYEQYF
v_call: TRBV5-1; j_call: TRBJ1-4; clone_size: NA; d_call: NA; cdr3_nt: TGCGCCAGCAGCTTGGTTTACGGAGCCCAACGCACTAATGAAAAACTGTTTTTT; cdr3_aa: CASSLVYGAQRTNEKLFF
v_call: TRBV2; j_call: TRBJ1-1; clone_size: NA; d_call: NA; cdr3_nt: TGTGCCAGCACTATAACCCCCCGCGGAGCTGAAGCTTTCTTT; cdr3_aa: CASTITPRGAEAFF
v_call: TRBV5-6; j_call: TRBJ2-1; clone_size: NA; d_call: NA; cdr3_nt: TGTGCCAGCAGCTCTCCGGGACACATAATCGGGCTCTCCTACAATGAGCAGTTCTTC; cdr3_aa: CASSSPGHIIGLSYNEQFF
v_call: TRBV4-1; j_call: TRBJ1-5; clone_size: once; d_call: TRBD1; cdr3_nt: TGCGCCAGCAGCCTCTATGGGACAGGGGGCGGCAATCAGCCCCAGCATTTT; cdr3_aa: CASSLYGTGGGNQPQHF
v_call: TRBV12-3/TRBV12-4; j_call: TRBJ2-2; clone_size: NA; d_call: NA; cdr3_nt: TGTGCCAGCAGCCGACTAGTTTTCGGGGAGCTGTTTTTT; cdr3_aa: CASSRLVFGELFF
v_call: TRBV19; j_call: TRBJ2-3; clone_size: NA; d_call: TRBD2; cdr3_nt: TGTGCCAGTTCCCTAGCGGGGGGGAGCACAGATACGCAGTATTTT; cdr3_aa: CASSLAGGSTDTQYF
v_call: TRBV5-1; j_call: TRBJ1-6; clone_size: NA; d_call: TRBD1; cdr3_nt: TGCGCCAGCAGCCCGGGACAGGGTTGGTCACCCCTCCACTTT; cdr3_aa: CASSPGQGWSPLHF
v_call: TRBV10-1; j_call: TRBJ2-1; clone_size: few; d_call: TRBD2; cdr3_nt: TGCGCCAGCAGTGCTCAGACTAGCGCCAATGAGCAGTTCTTC; cdr3_aa: CASSAQTSANEQFF
v_call: TRBV15; j_call: TRBJ2-2; clone_size: NA; d_call: TRBD1; cdr3_nt: TGTGCCACCATGGACAGGGCGAACACCGGGGAGCTGTTTTTT; cdr3_aa: CATMDRANTGELFF
v_call: TRBV9; j_call: TRBJ2-2; clone_size: NA; d_call: NA; cdr3_nt: TGTGCCAGCAGCGTAGCGGGGGACACCGGGGAGCTGTTTTTT; cdr3_aa: CASSVAGDTGELFF
v_call: TRBV5-1; j_call: TRBJ1-6; clone_size: NA; d_call: NA; cdr3_nt: TGCGCCAGCAGCTCGCAGGAGTCGGGGAATTCACCCCTCCACTTT; cdr3_aa: CASSSQESGNSPLHF
v_call: TRBV10-3; j_call: TRBJ2-5; clone_size: NA; d_call: TRBD2; cdr3_nt: TGTGCCACCTCTCGCTCTAGCGGTGCTCAAGAGACCCAGTACTTC; cdr3_aa: CATSRSSGAQETQYF
v_call: TRBV3-1/TRBV3-2; j_call: TRBJ2-6; clone_size: NA; d_call: NA; cdr3_nt: TGTGCCAGCAGCCAAGGAACCAGTTCCTCTGGGGCCAACGTCCTGACTTTC; cdr3_aa: CASSQGTSSSGANVLTF
v_call: TRBV27; j_call: TRBJ1-5; clone_size: NA; d_call: TRBD1; cdr3_nt: TGTGCCAGCAGTCTGGGACAGACGAATCAGCCCCAGCATTTT; cdr3_aa: CASSLGQTNQPQHF
v_call: TRBV19; j_call: TRBJ1-2; clone_size: NA; d_call: NA; cdr3_nt: TGTGCCACCCGGAGAGGGTATGGCTACACCTTC; cdr3_aa: CATRRGYGYTF
v_call: TRBV5-4; j_call: TRBJ1-2; clone_size: NA; d_call: TRBD1; cdr3_nt: TGTGCCAGCAGCTTGTGGACAGGGGGCAGCTATGGCTACACCTTC; cdr3_aa: CASSLWTGGSYGYTF
v_call: TRBV7-9; j_call: TRBJ2-7; clone_size: NA; d_call: NA; cdr3_nt: TGTGCCAGCAGCTTAGTTTCACAGGGCTTCGAGCAGTACTTC; cdr3_aa: CASSLVSQGFEQYF
v_call: TRBV7-9; j_call: TRBJ2-2; clone_size: NA; d_call: NA; cdr3_nt: TGTGCCAGCAGCCTCCTCGGGAGCACCGGGGAGCTGTTTTTT; cdr3_aa: CASSLLGSTGELFF
v_call: TRBV7-8; j_call: TRBJ1-2; clone_size: NA; d_call: TRBD1; cdr3_nt: TGTGCCAGCAGTAGTGACAGGGGGATTACTAACTATGGCTACACCTTC; cdr3_aa: CASSSDRGITNYGYTF
v_call: TRBV7-8; j_call: TRBJ1-1; clone_size: NA; d_call: TRBD1; cdr3_nt: TGTGCCAGCAGCCCCCAGGGGGCCGCTAGTAACACTGAAGCTTTCTTT; cdr3_aa: CASSPQGAASNTEAFF
v_call: TRBV6-5; j_call: TRBJ2-1; clone_size: NA; d_call: TRBD2; cdr3_nt: TGTGCCAGCAATCCCGGGGGGGCCTCCTACAATGAGCAGTTCTTC; cdr3_aa: CASNPGGASYNEQFF
v_call: TRBV10-3; j_call: TRBJ1-5; clone_size: NA; d_call: TRBD1; cdr3_nt: TGTGCCATCAGCGATGCCCACAGGGGAAGCAATCAGCCCCAGCATTTT; cdr3_aa: CAISDAHRGSNQPQHF